The clone carrying this TCR beta chain has a single count. The record originates from a study of blood T cell repertoires in COVID-19. About the study: What the recovered Cohort 3 donors had was two negative PCRs, clearance, or symptom resolution. PBMCs, B-cell-depleted T cells, or T cells provided the cDNA or gDNA that made up the material.

The cohort comprised adults aged about 18 to 90 years residing in under 30 US areas. CDR3 length equals 19 residues. The V and J ends lost 3 bases and 8 bases, in that order; junction bases with no gene match: 16. Germline CDR1 reads SGHAT; CDR2 reads FQNNGV. In the original analysis: Amplification from reference gene primers served as the basis for estimated nucleated cell counts. This table comes from immunoSEQ multiplex PCR, and its TCRdb copy is limited to in-frame clones, with some not included. V, J and clone size are those of that table, while D and trimming were read from the DNA. The repertoire has about 400,000 clones, about 89% of them found once; the top ten carry around 1.9%.

The receptor's source is a man between 40 and 49 years old in a cohort exposed to, infected with or recovered from COVID-19 (not recorded which). This sequence joins TRBV11-2 and TRBJ2-1; 13 positions match TRBD2. Material: PBMCs or T cells enriched from blood (not recorded which). The chain's CDR3 is CASSLRVRPGLAGNYEQFF. The CDR3, as DNA: TGTGCCAGCAGCTTGCGGGTCAGGCCGGGACTAGCGGGAAACTATGAGCAGTTCTTC. Variable domain in full (rest from reference TRBV11-2 and TRBJ2-1): EAGVAQSPRYKIIEKRQSVAFWCNPISGHATLYWYQQILGQGPKLLIQFQNNGVVDDSQLPKDRFSAERLKGVDSTLKIQPAKLEDSAVYLCASSLRVRPGLAGNYEQFFGPGTRLTVL.